Shown below are 32 T cell receptor beta chains from a single sample sequenced in a study of CD8+ T cells in alopecia areata (dated by TCRdb to 2016 to 2019). Pooled mouse cutaneous lymph node cells were stained for CD4, CD8alpha, NKG2D, NKG2ACE and other markers and were then sorted on a BD Influx. Library preparation used the immunoSEQ multiplex PCR assay. RNA was extracted from all samples and reverse transcribed into cDNA as template for TCR sequencing. What TCRdb holds here is the immuneACCESS table cut down to in-frame rearrangements. Part of the clones is not present; checked against another copy, under half of the missing clones reflect an unresolved V gene, and the others are unexplained. For this sample, roughly 260,000 clones appear and none is a singleton. The ten largest make up more than 0.95% of the sample. The sequenced material came from CD4+ T cells sorted from a lymph node. All receptors come from a C3H/HeJ mouse with alopecia areata. The MHC haplotype carried by mice of this strain is H2-k.

This clone has just a few counts. The gene names given are mouse names. Read sequence stops 4 residues before the CDR3 end, and the germline J gene provides the missing end. The sample carries other DNA sequences with the same CDR3. The J gene is TRBJ1-1, the V gene TRBV13-1; TRBD1 aligns across 8 bases. With V trimmed by 4 bases and J by 3 bases, 5 bases remained unmatched. The CDR3 extends over 14 amino acids. CDR1 is NSHNY and CDR2 is SYGAGN in the germline V gene. CDR3 in amino acids: CASSLQGADTEVFF. CDR3 DNA, as far as it was read: TGTGCCAGCAGTCTTCAGGGGGCCGACACA.

This clone was seen a few times. Gene names and germline refer to mouse. The covered CDR3 bases are TGTGCCAGCGGTGGCTGGGGGTACTATGCT. Its protein product is CASGGWGYYA. The full CDR3 sequence reads CASGGWGYYAEQFF. The chain is built from TRBV13-2 and TRBJ2-1, with 7 bases that match TRBD2. Read data end 4 residues before the CDR3 end; the end is taken from the germline J gene. The CDR3 loop spans 14 amino acids. The trim removed 3 bases at V and 2 bases at J, leaving 2 bases unmatched. Looked up from germline, CDR1 is NNHNN and CDR2 is SYGAGS (reference sequence).

To note about this clone: The gene names here belong to mouse. The read halts 3 residues ahead of the CDR3 end, with the missing end drawn from the germline J gene. The rearrangement links TRBV19 to TRBJ1-6; possible D gene TRBD1, 6 bases. TRBJ1-6 has ORF status, its function being uncertain. Trimming took off 4 bases at V and 4 bases at J, with 12 bases between the two ends. Germline lookup yields CDR1 FNHDT and CDR2 SITEND (reference sequence). The CDR3 extends over 15 amino acids. CDR3 in amino acids: CASSRTANYNSPLYF. CDR3 DNA (partial): TGTGCCAGCAGTCGGACAGCAAATTATAATTCGCCC.

This clone has just a few counts. Each gene name is a mouse one. The read ends 4 residues before the CDR3 terminus; that terminus is restored from the germline J gene. The V and J genes are TRBV19 and TRBJ2-7; the match to TRBD1 covers 7 bases. The CDR3 length is 11 residues. Looked up from germline, CDR1 is FNHDT and CDR2 is SITEND (reference sequence). CDR3 sequence: CASTDRDEQYF. The sequenced CDR3 bases are TGTGCCAGCACCGACAGGGAT.

A word on this clone: Gene names follow the mouse nomenclature. The read finishes 4 residues shy of the CDR3 end, and the germline J gene is used to complete it. Other nucleotide sequences from this sample produce the same CDR3. V usage is TRBV19 and J usage is TRBJ2-3, with 8 bases fitting TRBD2. The trim removed 5 bases at V and 0 bases at J, leaving 5 bases unmatched. The CDR3 spans 15 residues. CDR1 is FNHDT, CDR2 SITEND, per germline (reference sequence). CDR3 DNA, as far as it was read: TGTGCCAGCAGCACTCCTGGGGGGAGTGCAGAA. The encoded protein is CASSTPGGSAE. The full CDR3 reads CASSTPGGSAETLYF.

As regards this clone: Gene names refer to mouse genes. The read is 4 residues too short to cover the CDR3 end, so that end is filled in from the germline J gene. The chain recombines TRBV13-1 with TRBJ2-1; tentative D call: TRBD1 (6 bases). V lost 5 bases and J 3 bases, leaving 9 bases between the germline ends. CDR3 size: 13 residues. The germline V gene encodes CDR1 NSHNY and CDR2 SYGAGN. The CDR3 bases that were read are TGTGCCAGCAGAGTGGACAGCTATGCT. This gives the protein CASRVDSYA. The CDR3 in its entirety is CASRVDSYAEQFF.

This clone appeared a few times. The genes and germline here are from mouse. The read stops 4 residues short of the end of the CDR3; the missing end is completed from the germline J gene. Within the sample, other DNA sequences also encode this same CDR3. The J gene is TRBJ1-1, the V gene TRBV5; TRBD1 is a possible D gene (6 bases). The length of the CDR3 is 15 residues. Deletions cut 1 base from V and 0 bases from J, with 9 bases between. Germline V gene lookup returns CDR1 LGHNA and CDR2 YNLKQL (reference sequence). CDR3 region: CASSQVGTTNTEVFF. CDR3 bases read: TGTGCCAGCAGCCAAGTGGGGACAACAAACACA.

The table lists this clone with a few counts. Any gene name here is a mouse gene name. Sequencing ends 4 residues short of the CDR3 end; the germline J gene provides the rest. The V and J genes are TRBV12-1 and TRBJ1-2; 7 bases are shared with TRBD1. CDR3 length: 14 amino acids. V gave up 0 bases and J gave up 2 bases; unmatched junction bases: 2. The germline CDR1 and CDR2 sequences are SGHSN and HYEKVE. This CDR3 is CASSLGTVNSDYTF. The CDR3 DNA, read in part, is TGTGCCAGCTCTCTCGGGACAGTGAACTCC.

This clone has just a few counts. All gene names here are mouse names. Here the CDR3 reads CASSAGQGGDTQYF. CDR3 DNA (partial): TGTGCCAGCAGTGCGGGACAGGGGGGAGAC. V and J are TRBV19 and TRBJ2-5; 11 positions agree with TRBD1. The CDR3 end falls 4 residues outside the read, so it is completed with the germline J gene. This CDR3 is 14 amino acids long. CDR1 FNHDT and CDR2 SITEND come from the germline V gene (reference sequence).

Notes on this clone: Genes here carry mouse names. The read ends 4 residues early relative to the CDR3; the germline J gene fills the gap. In the same sample, other DNA sequences code for this CDR3. The rearrangement links TRBV1 to TRBJ1-2; a weak D match, TRBD1 (6 bases). V dropped 0 bases and J dropped 3 bases, with 11 bases sitting between them. The CDR3 runs 15 residues. CDR1 and CDR2 (germline): NSQYPW, LRSPGD (reference sequence). CDR3 region: CTCSADGGADSDYTF. Partial CDR3 DNA: TGCACCTGCAGTGCAGATGGGGGGGCGGACTCC.

The table lists this clone with a few counts. The germline and genes are mouse ones. Here the CDR3 reads CASSRDIGAEQFF. CDR3 DNA (partial): TGTGCCAGCAGCCGGGACATTGGGGCT. This chain joins TRBV19 and TRBJ2-1, with D possibly TRBD1 on 6 matching bases. Read data end 4 residues before the CDR3 end; the end is taken from the germline J gene. Germline lookup yields CDR1 FNHDT and CDR2 SITEND (reference sequence). CDR3 size: 13 residues.

For this clone: The gene names here belong to mouse. The CDR3 goes on 4 residues after the read ends, and that part is filled in from the germline J gene. The chain carries TRBV5 and TRBJ2-5; 8 bases line up with TRBD2. Unmatched junction bases numbered 6, after V lost 1 base and J lost 3 bases. The germline gives CDR1 LGHNA, CDR2 YNLKQL (reference sequence). This CDR3 spans 16 amino acids. The sequenced CDR3 bases are TGTGCCAGCAGCCAAGGGTTCTGGGGGGTGCAAGAC. Translated: CASSQGFWGVQD. The full-length CDR3 reads as CASSQGFWGVQDTQYF.

This clone has just a few counts. Mouse germline and gene names are used. Coverage ceases 3 residues before the CDR3 finishes, and the germline J gene fills in the end. This sequence joins TRBV19 and TRBJ1-6, with 8 bases identical to TRBD1. TRBJ1-6 falls under the ORF class, with uncertain function. Germline-derived CDR1 and CDR2 are FNHDT and SITEND (reference sequence). This CDR3 contains 12 residues. The ends lost 3 bases at V and 11 bases at J; junction bases unmatched: 1. The CDR3 region is CASSRQGPPLYF. CDR3 bases read: TGTGCCAGCAGTAGACAGGGGCCGCCC.

This clone appeared a few times. Gene names denote mouse genes. The sequence runs out 4 residues before the end of the CDR3; the remainder is reconstructed from the germline J gene. The V call is TRBV13-2, the J call TRBJ2-3, with D possibly being TRBD2 (6 bases). V lost 0 bases and J 0 bases, leaving 17 bases between the germline ends. This CDR3 is 18 amino acids long. In germline, CDR1 is NNHNN, CDR2 SYGAGS (reference sequence). Incomplete CDR3 DNA: TGTGCCAGCGGTGATGCTTGGGGGTCCAGATCTAGTGCAGAA. Protein sequence: CASGDAWGSRSSAE. The full CDR3 reads CASGDAWGSRSSAETLYF.

In regard to this clone: The genes are named according to mouse. The CDR3 is cut off 4 residues early in the read; its end comes from the germline J gene. The chain combines TRBV13-3 with TRBJ2-5; 7 positions match TRBD1. V dropped 2 bases and J dropped 2; count of bases not matched to a gene: 5. Per germline, CDR1 NNHDY and CDR2 SYVADS. This CDR3 has 15 amino acids. The covered CDR3 bases are TGTGCCAGCAGTGAAGGGGGACAGACCCAAGAC. It yields the protein CASSEGGQTQD. The entire CDR3 reads CASSEGGQTQDTQYF.

Remarks on this clone: Gene names follow the mouse nomenclature. The sequence runs out 4 residues before the end of the CDR3; the remainder is reconstructed from the germline J gene. This chain uses TRBV19 with TRBJ2-2, with TRBD1 as a possible D gene (6 bases). The ends were cut back, 0 bases at V and 0 bases at J, with 9 bases in the middle. CDR1 is FNHDT, CDR2 SITEND, per germline (reference sequence). The CDR3 is 16 residues long. CDR3 loop: CASSIGTDTNTGQLYF. The CDR3 DNA, read in part, is TGTGCCAGCAGTATAGGGACAGACACAAACACCGGG.

As for this clone: Mouse gene names and germline throughout. Read data end 4 residues before the CDR3 end; the end is taken from the germline J gene. The chain recombines TRBV1 with TRBJ2-5; 7 bases map to TRBD1. CDR1 NSQYPW and CDR2 LRSPGD come from the germline V gene (reference sequence). This CDR3 is 14 amino acids long. With 5 bases clipped from V and 3 bases from J, the junction kept 5 bases outside the gene matches. The chain's CDR3 is CTCSPDRKQDTQYF. CDR3 DNA (partial): TGCACCTGCAGTCCGGACAGGAAACAAGAC. Full variable domain (outside the CDR3, taken from reference TRBV1 and TRBJ2-5): VTLLEQNPRWRLVPRGQAVNLRCILKNSQYPWMSWYQQDLQKQLQWLFTLRSPGDKEVKSLPGADYLATRVTDTELRLQVANMSQGRTLYCTCSPDRKQDTQYFGPGTRLLVL.

As to this clone: Each gene name is a mouse one. The read comes to an end 4 residues before the CDR3 does, leaving the germline J gene to fill in the end. The chain uses TRBV13-3 and TRBJ2-1, with D maybe TRBD1 (6 bases). The CDR3 covers 12 residues. CDR1 and CDR2 from the germline V gene are NNHDY and SYVADS. Trimming removed 9 bases at V and 2 bases at J, with 9 bases between. CDR3 DNA, as far as it was read: TGTGCCACCGAGGGGGACTATGCT. Encoded protein: CATEGDYA. The full-length CDR3 reads as CATEGDYAEQFF.

Concerning this clone itself: These gene names are mouse names. The read ends 3 residues before the CDR3 terminus; that terminus is restored from the germline J gene. Other DNA sequences in this specimen translate into the identical CDR3. V is TRBV5 and J is TRBJ1-6, with D unclear. TRBJ1-6 counts as an open reading frame of uncertain function. The CDR3 runs 15 residues. V lost 1 base, J lost 0 bases, and 4 bases lay in between. Per germline, CDR1 LGHNA and CDR2 YNLKQL (reference sequence). CDR3 bases read: TGTGCCAGCAGCCAAGTTAATTCCTATAATTCGCCC. It codes for CASSQVNSYNSP. The entire CDR3 sequence reads CASSQVNSYNSPLYF.

In the case of this clone: Each gene name is a mouse one. The read terminates 4 residues before the CDR3 end, so the remaining end is supplied by the germline J gene. The rearrangement uses TRBV19 and TRBJ2-3, with 8 bases lining up with TRBD1. CDR1 and CDR2 (germline): FNHDT, SITEND (reference sequence). V shed 3 bases, J shed 1 base, and the junction held 4 bases outside the gene matches. CDR3 size: 15 residues. CDR3 in amino acids: CASSKPGQGAETLYF. The sequenced part of the CDR3 DNA is TGTGCCAGCAGTAAACCGGGACAGGGTGCAGAA.

This clone was found a few times. The genes are named according to mouse. The read gets to within 3 residues of the CDR3 end, and the germline J gene fills in the rest. The same CDR3 also results from other DNA sequences found in this sample. The genes are TRBV13-1 and TRBJ1-6, with D perhaps TRBD1 (5 bases). TRBJ1-6 is an ORF, with its function uncertain. The V gene's germline CDR1 is NSHNY and CDR2 SYGAGN. The CDR3 covers 13 residues. With 2 bases removed from V and 7 bases from J, the gap between germline ends came to 7 bases. CDR3: CASSDGGNSPLYF. CDR3 DNA, as far as it was read: TGTGCCAGCAGTGACGGGGGGAATTCGCCC.

This clone appeared a few times. Gene names are the mouse ones. The read terminates 4 residues ahead of where the CDR3 ends, so the germline J gene completes it. The chain employs TRBV5 and TRBJ1-1; D unclear. Germline assignment: CDR1 LGHNA and CDR2 YNLKQL (reference sequence). There are 13 residues in the CDR3. V dropped 3 bases and J dropped 1 base, with 6 bases sitting between them. CDR3 DNA (partial): TGTGCCAGCAGCCAGCCAAAAAACACA. This codes for CASSQPKNT. The whole CDR3 reads CASSQPKNTEVFF.

As regards this clone: The genes are named according to mouse. The CDR3 end falls 4 residues outside the read, so it is completed with the germline J gene. At the DNA level, this CDR3 is encoded by other sequences in the same sample as well. The chain carries TRBV19 and TRBJ2-1; D perhaps matches TRBD1 (6 bases). With 4 bases removed from V and 1 base from J, the gap between germline ends came to 9 bases. This CDR3 comprises 14 residues. The germline gives CDR1 FNHDT, CDR2 SITEND (reference sequence). The CDR3 DNA, read in part, is TGTGCCAGCAGTCCTCAGGGGAACTATGCT. This gives the protein CASSPQGNYA. In full, the CDR3 reads CASSPQGNYAEQFF.

As to this clone: Gene labels here are mouse ones. The same CDR3 is also encoded by other DNA sequences in this sample. CDR3 in amino acids: CASRRTGGYEQYF. The DNA read from the CDR3 is TGTGCCAGCAGGAGGACTGGGGGCTAT. The V gene is TRBV13-1, the J gene TRBJ2-7; 10 bases fit TRBD2. The read terminates 4 residues ahead of where the CDR3 ends, so the germline J gene completes it. Germline V gene sequence: CDR1 NSHNY, CDR2 SYGAGN. The CDR3 consists of 13 residues. V was clipped by 5 bases and J by 3 bases; unmatched bases: 2.

In its sample, this clone was seen a few times. A much larger clone lies a single base off, so this may be a read error. Mouse gene names apply. The read falls 4 residues short of the CDR3 end, and the missing part is taken from the germline J gene. This same CDR3 is encoded by further DNA sequences in the sample. The V call is TRBV19, the J call TRBJ2-3; 8 bases agree with TRBD1. After removal of 4 bases from V and 0 bases from J, the junction contained 1 base not matched to a gene. CDR1 is FNHDT and CDR2 is SITEND in the germline V gene (reference sequence). The CDR3 covers 14 residues. CDR3 DNA, as far as it was read: TGTGCCAGCAGTTACAGGGGGAGTGCAGAA. Encoded protein: CASSYRGSAE. The whole CDR3 protein is CASSYRGSAETLYF. The complete variable domain, with remaining parts taken from reference TRBV19 and TRBJ2-3, reads GGIITQTPKFLIGQEGQKLTLKCQQNFNHDTMYWYRQDSGKGLRLIYYSITENDLQKGDLSEGYDASREKKSSFSLTVTSAQKNEMAVFLCASSYRGSAETLYFGSGTRLTVL.

In the case of this clone: Gene labels here are mouse ones. This specimen includes other DNA sequences encoding the same CDR3. The chain's CDR3 is CASGEGDTEVFF. The sequenced CDR3 bases are TGTGCCAGCGGTGAAGGGGACACA. The chain links TRBV13-2 to TRBJ1-1; possibly TRBD1 for D (5 bases). The read is 4 residues too short to cover the CDR3 end, so that end is filled in from the germline J gene. Germline loops: CDR1 NNHNN, CDR2 SYGAGS (reference sequence). V lost 2 bases to trimming and J lost 3 bases, with 5 bases between them. This CDR3 has 12 amino acids.

Concerning this clone: Gene names and germline match the mouse. Sequencing ends 4 residues short of the CDR3 end; the germline J gene provides the rest. The chain recombines TRBV12-1 with TRBJ2-4; perhaps TRBD2 as D (7 bases). Germline CDR1 is SGHSN and CDR2 is HYEKVE. Trimming left V 4 bases short and J 0 bases short, with 31 bases between. The CDR3 extends over 21 amino acids. The CDR3 reads CASSLSRGAPKPVSSQNTLYF. CDR3 bases read: TGTGCCAGCTCCCTCAGCCGGGGGGCTCCCAAGCCCGTTTCTAGTCAAAAC.

As to this clone: The germline and genes are mouse ones. The CDR3 end is not reached by the read, which stops 4 residues before it; the germline J gene fills it in. The rearrangement uses TRBV14 and TRBJ2-5, with 9 bases fitting TRBD1. The V gene's germline CDR1 is SGHDT and CDR2 FRDEAV. The CDR3 contains 14 residues. The CDR3 sequence is CASSFRDRVDTQYF. The CDR3 bases that were read are TGTGCCAGCAGTTTTAGGGACAGGGTTGAC. Drawing the rest from reference TRBV14 and TRBJ2-5, the complete variable domain is EAGVTQSPRYAVLQEGQAVSFWCDPISGHDTLYWYQQPRDQGPQLLVYFRDEAVIDNSQLPSDRFSAVRPKGTNSTLKIQSAKQGDTATYLCASSFRDRVDTQYFGPGTRLLVL.

Remarks on this clone: Germline and genes here are mouse. Read coverage stops 4 residues before the CDR3 terminus; the germline J gene supplies the remainder. The chain has TRBV5 and TRBJ2-7; D is perhaps TRBD2 (6 bases). This CDR3 is built from 12 residues. The germline V gene encodes CDR1 LGHNA and CDR2 YNLKQL (reference sequence). The CDR3 region is CASSRLEYEQYF. The covered CDR3 bases are TGTGCCAGCAGCCGACTGGAATAT.

The table lists this clone with a few counts. The listed genes are named as in mouse. The read ends 4 residues before the CDR3 terminus; that terminus is restored from the germline J gene. The V gene is TRBV13-1, the J gene TRBJ2-3, with TRBD1 matching 9 bases. Germline V CDR1 and CDR2: NSHNY, SYGAGN. J gave up 0 bases and V 0 bases, and 2 bases lay outside the gene matches. The CDR3 extends over 16 amino acids. The sequenced part of the CDR3 DNA is TGTGCCAGCAGTGATGACAGGGGGCCTAGTGCAGAA. Its protein is CASSDDRGPSAE. The full CDR3 sequence reads CASSDDRGPSAETLYF.

This clone was seen more than once but under ten times. Genes here carry mouse names. With the read ending 3 residues before the CDR3 end, the germline J gene is used to fill in that end. This chain connects TRBV13-1 to TRBJ1-6, with 7 bases matching TRBD1. TRBJ1-6 is sorted into the ORF group, with uncertain function. Germline values: CDR1 NSHNY, CDR2 SYGAGN. This CDR3 comprises 16 residues. V was clipped by 0 bases and J by 5 bases; unmatched bases: 5. CDR3 DNA (partial): TGTGCCAGCAGTGATGGAGGGACAGCCAATAATTCGCCC. It specifies CASSDGGTANNSP. The full CDR3 sequence reads CASSDGGTANNSPLYF.

This clone has more than one count but fewer than ten. Germline and genes here are mouse. The read ends 4 residues early relative to the CDR3; the germline J gene fills the gap. This same CDR3 is encoded by further DNA sequences in the sample. The chain has TRBV13-1 and TRBJ2-1; weak D call: TRBD2 (7 bases). Germline V lookup: CDR1 NSHNY, CDR2 SYGAGN. Trimming cost V 2 bases and J 0 bases, with 9 bases left between them. This CDR3 region has 15 residues. CDR3 loop: CASSEGGGNYAEQFF. The DNA read from the CDR3 is TGTGCCAGCAGTGAAGGGGGGGGTAACTATGCT.